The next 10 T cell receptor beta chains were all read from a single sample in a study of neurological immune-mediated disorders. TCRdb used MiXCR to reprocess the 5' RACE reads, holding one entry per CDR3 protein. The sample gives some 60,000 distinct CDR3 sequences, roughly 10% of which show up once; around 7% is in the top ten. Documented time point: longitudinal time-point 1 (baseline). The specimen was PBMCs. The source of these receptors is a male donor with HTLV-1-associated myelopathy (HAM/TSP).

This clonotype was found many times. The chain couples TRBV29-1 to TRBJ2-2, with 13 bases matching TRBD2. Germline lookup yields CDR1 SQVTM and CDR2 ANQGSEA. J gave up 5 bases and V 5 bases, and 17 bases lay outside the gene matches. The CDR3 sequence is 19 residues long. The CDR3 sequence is CSVRFHVLAGGHNTGELFF. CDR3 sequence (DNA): TGCAGCGTTCGCTTTCACGTACTAGCGGGGGGGCATAATACCGGGGAGCTGTTTTTT.

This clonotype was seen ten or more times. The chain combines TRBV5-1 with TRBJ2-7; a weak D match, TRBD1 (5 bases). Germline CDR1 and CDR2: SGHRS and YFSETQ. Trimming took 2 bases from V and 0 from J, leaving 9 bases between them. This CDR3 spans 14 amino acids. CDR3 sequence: CASSLTDSSYEQYF. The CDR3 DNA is TGCGCCAGCAGCTTAACAGACAGCTCCTACGAGCAGTACTTC.

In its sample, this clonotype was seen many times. In DNA, the CDR3 is TGTGCCAGCAGCCCACCGGGGGGTCAGCCCCAGCATTTT. Translated, it gives CASSPPGGQPQHF. The rearrangement uses TRBV3-1 and TRBJ1-5; possibly TRBD1 for D (5 bases). CDR3 length: 13 residues. The germline gives CDR1 LGHDT, CDR2 YNNKEL (reference sequence). V was trimmed by 4 bases and J by 6 bases, leaving 10 bases between them.

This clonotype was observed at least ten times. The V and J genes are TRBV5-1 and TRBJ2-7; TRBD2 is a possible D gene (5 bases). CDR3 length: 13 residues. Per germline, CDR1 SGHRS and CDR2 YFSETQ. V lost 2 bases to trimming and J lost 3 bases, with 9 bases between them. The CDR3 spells CASSLAVNYEQYF. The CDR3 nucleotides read TGCGCCAGCAGCTTAGCGGTAAACTACGAGCAGTACTTC.

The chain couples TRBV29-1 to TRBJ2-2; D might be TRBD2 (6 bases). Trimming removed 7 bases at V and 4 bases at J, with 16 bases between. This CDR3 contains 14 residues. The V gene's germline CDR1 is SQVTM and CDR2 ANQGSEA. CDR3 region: CSGGPAGLTGELFF. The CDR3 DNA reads TGCAGCGGGGGTCCAGCGGGTCTCACCGGGGAGCTGTTTTTT.

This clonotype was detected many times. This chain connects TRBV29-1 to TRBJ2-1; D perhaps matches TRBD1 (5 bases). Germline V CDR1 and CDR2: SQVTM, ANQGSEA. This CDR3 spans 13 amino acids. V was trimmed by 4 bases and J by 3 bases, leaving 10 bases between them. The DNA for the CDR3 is TGCAGCGTTGTACAACAGGTCTACAATGAGCAGTTCTTC. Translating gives CSVVQQVYNEQFF.

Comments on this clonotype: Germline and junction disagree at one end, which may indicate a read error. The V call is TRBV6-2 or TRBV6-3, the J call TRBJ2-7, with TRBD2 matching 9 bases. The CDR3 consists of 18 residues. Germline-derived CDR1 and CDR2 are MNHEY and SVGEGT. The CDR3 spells CTSNPTGLAGTGSYEQYF. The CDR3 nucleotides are TGTACCAGCAACCCAACGGGCCTAGCGGGGACCGGCTCCTACGAGCAGTACTTC.

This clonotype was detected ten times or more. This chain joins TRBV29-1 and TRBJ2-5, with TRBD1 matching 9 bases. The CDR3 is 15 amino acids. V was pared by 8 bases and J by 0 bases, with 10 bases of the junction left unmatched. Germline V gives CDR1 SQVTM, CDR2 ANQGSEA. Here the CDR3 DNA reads TGCAGCTCGTCTTGGGGACAGGGAAACCAAGAGACCCAGTACTTC. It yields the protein CSSSWGQGNQETQYF.

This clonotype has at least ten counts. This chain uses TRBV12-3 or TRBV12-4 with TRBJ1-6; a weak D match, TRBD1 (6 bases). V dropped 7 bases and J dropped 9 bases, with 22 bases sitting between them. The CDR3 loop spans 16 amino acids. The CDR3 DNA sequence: TGTGCCAGCATCTGGGGGGCGGGACCCCTGGTTTCACCCCTCCACTTT. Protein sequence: CASIWGAGPLVSPLHF.

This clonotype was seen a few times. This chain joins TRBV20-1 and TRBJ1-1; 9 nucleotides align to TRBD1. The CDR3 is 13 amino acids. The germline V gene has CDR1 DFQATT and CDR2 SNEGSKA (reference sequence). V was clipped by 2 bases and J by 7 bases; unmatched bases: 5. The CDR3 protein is CSARRPGQGEAFF. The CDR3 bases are TGCAGTGCTAGACGCCCGGGACAGGGTGAAGCTTTCTTT.